The TCR beta chain described here comes from a study of memory CD4+ T cells and cytomegalovirus serostatus (dated by TCRdb to about 2019). At the level of the whole study: A total of roughly 35 healthy Belgian adults, of whom 9 were CMV seropositive and about 25 were CMV seronegative, were included in the cohort. The study sequenced CD4+ memory TCRbeta repertoires of a Belgian cohort with known cytomegalovirus serostatus to replicate a published TCR-based CMV serostatus classifier. What the authors observed across the whole study: For predicting CMV serostatus, the median bootstrapped AUC was roughly 0.95 using the original framework and roughly 0.92 using a US-trained random forest. Unlike the original study, which covered naive and memory CD4+ and CD8+ populations, the Belgian study sequenced only CD4+CD45RO+ memory cells. The results were interpreted as suggesting that the CMV-associated TCR signature is mostly present in the CD4+ memory repertoire. Among the 160 or so previously reported CMV-associated TCRbeta sequences, about 71 showed up in the CD4+ memory repertoires, with each one found in between one and five individuals. The original-framework classifier achieved a median bootstrapped AUC of about 0.94 with a 95% CI of 0.76-1.00 on the Belgian cohort.

A FACSAria II was used to sort memory CD4+ T cells, defined as single viable CD3+CD4+CD8-CD45RO+ cells. CMV serostatus was determined with a Roche Elecsys assay detecting serum IgG against CMV pp150, pp28, p38 and p52. After the samples were thawed, total CD4+ T cells were enriched through positive selection using CD4 magnetic microbeads. The samples came from a separate study whose specific focus was interrogating the CD4+ T cell memory repertoire. Peripheral blood mononuclear cells were isolated and cryopreserved following standard operating procedures; serum was stored at -80 °C. CD3-PerCP (BW264/56), CD4-APC (RPA-T4), CD45RO-PE (UCHT1) and CD8-Pacific Orange (3B5) antibodies were used for staining, and non-viable cells were excluded with Sytox blue. This clone occurred a few times. There is no known antigen for this receptor. No base-level quality is on record; no much larger clone is a single base apart.

The Quick-DNA Microprep Kit was used to extract genomic DNA from the sorted cells. Amplification of TCRbeta DNA was done with the immunoSEQ hsTCRbeta kit, following the protocol from the manufacturer. An Illumina MiSeq instrument was used to sequence the TCRbeta libraries. The paper's processing steps were these. Following removal of out-of-frame sequences, approximately 2.1 million distinct TCRbeta sequences were retained, with an average of approximately 64,000 per individual. Each individual was scored using the number of about 180 previously reported CMV-associated TCRbeta sequences that the individual carried and the total number of productive distinct TCRbeta sequences. A beta-binomial model was reimplemented in Python, and scikit-learn random forests with default parameters were trained on data from the US cohort. Classifier performance on the Belgian cohort was summarized as median AUC with percentile confidence intervals calculated over 10,000 bootstrap iterations. The clones in this table, taken by TCRdb from immuneACCESS, are in-frame only. Not every clone is retained; where verified, under half of the shortfall comes from an unresolved V gene, and the cause of the rest is unknown. V and J calls plus clone size are reproduced from that table; the DNA served to infer D and trimming. The sample table records 45,000 to 50,000 clones; around 78% of these occur just once. 0.6% to 0.95% of the sample is in the top ten clones.

Measured from the cysteine to the phenylalanine, the CDR3 is 17 residues long. Of the read, only the CDR3 DNA is kept; its 51 bases are in frame from base 1. V and J are trimmed by 0 bases and 6 bases, and the gene matches miss 9 bases of the junction. Based on the germline V gene, the CDR1 and CDR2 sequences are MGHRA and YSYEKL. This sequence uses TRBV4-1 and TRBJ2-5; TRBD2 matches 11 bases in the middle. The sequenced sample consisted of memory CD4+ T cells from blood. This TCR derives from an adult in good health and CMV-seronegative. The nucleotides read TGCGCCAGCAGCCAAGATCGGGTAGCGGGAGGGCCGAAGACCCAGTACTTC. Translated, it reads CASSQDRVAGGPKTQYF.